The following is a TCR beta chain sequence with its context. Its antigen target is currently unknown. No clone much larger than this one lies a single base away; base qualities are absent. Genomic DNA was isolated from the sorted cells so that the TCRbeta CDR3 region could be sequenced. The immunoSEQ Assay was used for sequencing of TCRbeta CDR3 regions. The table was pulled from immuneACCESS by TCRdb, which kept in-frame rearrangements only. Such tables lose some clones; where checked, under half of the loss comes from unresolved V genes, and the rest has no known cause. A total of 35,000 or so clones appear in this sample, more than 75% of them only once. Roughly 19% of the sample goes to the ten largest clones. This sample is part of a study of OX40 agonist ivuxolimab in advanced cancers. Describing the broader study: Ivuxolimab was an agonistic, fully human IgG2 monoclonal antibody directed against OX40 (CD134), a costimulatory receptor. Intravenous ivuxolimab was administered to patients every 2 weeks at six dose levels: 0.01, 0.1, 0.3, 1.5, 3 and 10 mg/kg. Among the approximately 50 dose-escalation patients, about 19 had hepatocellular carcinoma, approximately 15 melanoma, 9 renal cell carcinoma and 9 head and neck cancer. In the dose-escalation cohort, 70% to 85% of patients were male, and the mean age was around 60 years, with a range of about 23 to 90. Patients were allowed to have had prior anti-PD-1, anti-PD-L1 or anti-CTLA-4 therapy, and about 40% of the dose-escalation patients had been treated with checkpoint inhibitors. Three dose-escalation patients achieved partial responses, one with hepatocellular carcinoma and two with cutaneous melanoma. The point of sequencing TCRbeta in the periphery was to test whether ivuxolimab changed TCR sequence diversity and drove clonal T-cell expansion. The monotherapy dose-escalation portion (N of about 50 patients) of the phase I ivuxolimab trial is reported in the paper. Points the paper makes about the study in general: Low levels of normalized T-cell clonal expansion were also seen in some patients who did not respond. Which antigens the clonally expanded peripheral T cells were specific for was not determined. After ivuxolimab, more expanded clones were found on average in CD8+ T cells than in CD4+ T cells. At doses from 0.1 to 3.0 mg/kg, clonal expansion was seen in both CD4+ and CD8+ blood T cells between baseline and week 6. Partial responders in the 0.1-3.0 mg/kg groups had among the lowest normalized peripheral clonal expansion, especially among CD8+ T cells.

Patients with a history of autoimmune disease or receiving systemic immunosuppression were excluded from the trial. Peripheral blood for TCR sequencing was collected from all dose cohorts at baseline, on cycle 4 day 1, and on cycle 7 day 1. Samples were obtained from an open-label, multicenter, first-in-human phase I dose-escalation trial of ivuxolimab. Adults with locally advanced or metastatic head and neck squamous cell, hepatocellular, melanoma or renal cell carcinoma were enrolled in the trial. CD4+ and CD8+ T cells were sorted separately from peripheral blood before TCR sequencing. Measured from the cysteine to the phenylalanine, the CDR3 is 13 residues long. Only the CDR3 region is kept as DNA, spanning 39 bases read in frame from base 1. CDR1 and CDR2 were assigned from the germline V gene as SQVTM and ANQGSEA. The V end loses 7 bases and the J end loses 5 bases, and a stretch of 17 bases separates them.

The sequences come from CD4+ or CD8+ T cells sorted from blood, collected in a trial of the OX40 agonist ivuxolimab. This clonotype was obtained from an adult with an advanced solid tumor such as melanoma, head and neck, liver or kidney cancer. The sequence is built from TRBV29-1 and TRBJ1-2; no D gene call is confident. The nucleotides are TGCAGCGCCGACCTCATCGGCGGTTATGGCTACACCTTC. It encodes CSADLIGGYGYTF.